This entry lists 24 T cell receptor beta chains sequenced from one sample in a study of identical twins (dated by TCRdb to 2016 to 2018). Receptors were amplified or captured by 5' RACE. Instrument used: Illumina HiSeq 2000. TCRdb passed the public sequencing reads through fastp at Q25 and MiXCR, retaining productive beta sequences. A single entry per CDR3 protein holds the most common genes and DNA from its merged rows. This sample holds 1.5 million to 2 million distinct CDR3 sequences; about 30% were observed only once. Less than 0.35% of the sample goes to the ten largest clones. The sample consisted of cord blood. These receptors came from a newborn girl in good health.

This clonotype was detected a few times. V usage is TRBV7-9 and J usage is TRBJ1-1; D gene ambiguous. The CDR3 covers 14 residues. Trimming cost V 4 bases and J 5 bases, with 14 bases left between them. CDR1 and CDR2 (germline): SEHNR, FQNEAQ (reference sequence). CDR3 in DNA: TGTGCCAGCAGCTCCCAAGCGAGGGTTACTGAAGCTTTCTTT. Translating gives CASSSQARVTEAFF.

This clonotype was recorded many times. This rearrangement joins TRBV16 to TRBJ2-1; unclear D gene. V gave up 1 base and J gave up 8 bases, with 3 bases separating them. Germline CDR1 KGHSY, CDR2 FQNENV. CDR3 length equals 11 residues. CDR3 sequence reads: CASSQFHEQFF. As DNA, the CDR3 is TGTGCCAGCAGCCAATTCCATGAGCAGTTCTTC.

This clonotype was picked up a small number of times. The V and J genes are TRBV6-6 and TRBJ2-6, with TRBD1 identical over 7 bases. This CDR3 has 15 amino acids. The V gene end was trimmed by 6 bases and the J gene end by 2 bases; junction bases not matched to a gene: 4. Germline CDR1 and CDR2: MNHNY and SVGAGI (reference sequence). In nucleotides, the CDR3 is TGTGCCAGCAGGCCCACAGGGGCTGGGGCCAACGTCCTGACTTTC. It is translated as CASRPTGAGANVLTF.

A few counts support this clonotype. The rearrangement joins TRBV20-1 to TRBJ1-5; possible D gene TRBD1, 5 bases. Germline V gives CDR1 DFQATT, CDR2 SNEGSKA (reference sequence). The length of the CDR3 is 14 residues. The V gene lost 3 bases and the J gene lost 4 bases, with 13 bases spanning the gap. The CDR3 nucleotides are TGCAGTGCTAGTGACGGGGGGTCGAATCAGCCCCAGCATTTT. Protein: CSASDGGSNQPQHF.

This chain joins TRBV23-1 and TRBJ2-7, with D possibly matching TRBD2 (6 bases). TRBV23-1 is assigned to the ORF class and has an uncertain function. The CDR3 is made up of 16 amino acids. V was trimmed by 0 bases and J by 0 bases, leaving 12 bases between them. This CDR3 reads CASSQSVKGLSYEQYF. For the CDR3, the DNA is TGCGCCAGCAGTCAATCCGTGAAGGGACTCTCCTACGAGCAGTACTTC.

Regarding this clonotype: This may be a read error: a much more frequent sequence differs by one nucleotide. This sequence joins TRBV5-1 and TRBJ2-1; D gene ambiguous. The better agreement between TRBJ2-7 and the DNA end casts doubt on the J call. Germline lookup yields CDR1 SGHRS and CDR2 YFSETQ. CDR3 length: 16 amino acids. Here the CDR3 reads CASSLFSTGSYNEQYF. The DNA of the CDR3 is TGCGCCAGCAGCTTGTTCTCTACGGGCTCCTACAATGAGCAGTACTTC.

The sample holds a few counts of this clonotype. This sequence joins TRBV4-2 and TRBJ2-1; D gene unclear. The CDR3 consists of 13 residues. V was clipped by 1 base and J by 9 bases, with 10 bases between them. Per germline, CDR1 LGHNA and CDR2 YNFKEQ. CDR3 DNA: TGTGCCAGCAGCCAAGTCGAGCGATCTGAGCAGTTCTTC. Translating it yields CASSQVERSEQFF.

There are a few counts of this clonotype. V and J are TRBV20-1 and TRBJ2-3; the match to TRBD1 covers 8 bases. The CDR3 spans 12 residues. Germline lookup yields CDR1 DFQATT and CDR2 SNEGSKA (reference sequence). J gave up 9 bases and V 1 base, and 3 bases lay outside the gene matches. CDR3 sequence reads: CSARGTGQTQYF. CDR3 DNA sequence: TGCAGTGCTAGAGGGACAGGGCAAACGCAGTATTTT.

This clonotype was detected only a few times. The genes are TRBV20-1 and TRBJ1-1; D may be TRBD1 (6 bases). Germline CDR1 is DFQATT and CDR2 is SNEGSKA (reference sequence). Trimming pared 2 bases from V and 5 bases from J, leaving 15 bases between. CDR3 length: 14 residues. CDR3 DNA sequence: TGCAGTGCTAGATCACAGGGACGGCTGACTGAAGCTTTCTTT. Translated: CSARSQGRLTEAFF.

The gene calls are TRBV5-1 and TRBJ2-4; 14 bases are a match to TRBD2. Trimming at V came to 3 bases and at J to 13 bases, leaving 18 bases not matched to a gene. This CDR3 has 18 amino acids. In germline, CDR1 is SGHRS, CDR2 YFSETQ. This chain's CDR3 is CASSYGTSGGSSYNEQYF. CDR3 nucleotide sequence: TGCGCCAGCAGCTACGGGACTAGCGGGGGAAGCTCCTACAATGAGCAGTACTTC.

The DNA of the CDR3 is TGTGCCAGCAGTGAATGGGGACTAGCGGGAGGCAACAATGAGCAGTTCTTC. Translating it yields CASSEWGLAGGNNEQFF. The chain combines TRBV25-1 with TRBJ2-1, with TRBD2 matching over 15 bases. The CDR3 runs to 17 residues. Losses at the gene ends were 1 base for V and 5 bases for J; bases not matched to a gene: 3. CDR1 is MGHDK and CDR2 is SYGVNS in the germline V gene.

The chain carries TRBV28 and TRBJ2-2; no clear D gene. Trimming took off 11 bases at V and 1 base at J, with 8 bases between the two ends. The CDR3 length is 12 residues. Germline V gene sequence: CDR1 MDHEN, CDR2 SYDVKM. Here the CDR3 DNA reads TGTGCCGGGCAGCGGAACACCGGGGAGCTGTTTTTT. Translation gives CAGQRNTGELFF.

The V call is TRBV7-9, the J call TRBJ2-3, with 7 nucleotides matching TRBD1. The junction had 13 bases not matched to a gene; V was cut back by 4 bases and J by 6 bases. The CDR3 has 16 amino acids. Germline V gene lookup returns CDR1 SEHNR and CDR2 FQNEAQ (reference sequence). This CDR3 is CASSSWTPLRGDTQYF. CDR3 DNA: TGTGCCAGCAGCTCTTGGACACCCCTCAGGGGGGATACGCAGTATTTT.

This clonotype was found many times. The chain combines TRBV20-1 with TRBJ2-7; tentative D call: TRBD2 (7 bases). CDR1 is DFQATT and CDR2 is SNEGSKA in the germline V gene (reference sequence). Trimming pared 1 base from V and 4 bases from J, leaving 11 bases between. The CDR3 totals 13 residues. CDR3 region: CSARGGGPYEQYF. CDR3 in DNA: TGCAGTGCTAGAGGCGGGGGCCCATACGAGCAGTACTTC.

The sample holds many counts of this clonotype. The chain recombines TRBV28 with TRBJ1-2; TRBD1 might be the D (6 bases). CDR3 size: 14 residues. The V end lost 0 bases, the J end lost 2 bases, and 7 bases lay between the germline ends. Germline lookup yields CDR1 MDHEN and CDR2 SYDVKM. The CDR3 DNA follows: TGTGCCAGCAGTTTATGGGGACAAAACTATGGCTACACCTTC. Translated: CASSLWGQNYGYTF.

This chain links TRBV20-1 with TRBJ2-7; possibly TRBD1 or TRBD2 for D (5 bases each). The CDR3 length is 15 residues. Looked up from germline, CDR1 is DFQATT and CDR2 is SNEGSKA (reference sequence). V dropped 1 base and J dropped 0 bases, with 13 bases sitting between them. As DNA, the CDR3 is TGCAGTGCTAGAGGTGGTATGGGGGTCTCCTACGAGCAGTACTTC. This translates into CSARGGMGVSYEQYF.

The J gene is TRBJ2-7, the V gene TRBV28; 8 positions agree with TRBD1. The CDR3 has 13 amino acids. V dropped 5 bases and J dropped 7; count of bases not matched to a gene: 7. The germline V gene has CDR1 MDHEN and CDR2 SYDVKM. CDR3 DNA: TGTGCCAGCAGTATCTGGACAGGGTTAGAGCAGTACTTC. Translated: CASSIWTGLEQYF.

This clonotype was counted at least ten times. The chain employs TRBV29-1 and TRBJ2-7, with 7 bases lining up with TRBD1. The CDR3 is 15 residues long. Per germline, CDR1 SQVTM and CDR2 ANQGSEA. CDR3 nucleotide sequence: TGCAGTACCGCGAAGGGACAGCGCAGCTCCTACGAGCAGTACTTC. Protein sequence: CSTAKGQRSSYEQYF.

Only a few counts were recorded for this clonotype. The rearrangement links TRBV3-1 to TRBJ2-7; tentative D call: TRBD1 (5 bases). CDR3 length: 13 amino acids. CDR1 LGHDT and CDR2 YNNKEL come from the germline V gene (reference sequence). V lost 3 bases and J 5 bases, leaving 11 bases between the germline ends. This CDR3 is CASSQLGLHEQYF. The CDR3, as DNA: TGTGCCAGCAGCCAGCTGGGGCTACACGAGCAGTACTTC.

This clonotype was seen more than once but under ten times. The chain is built from TRBV9 and TRBJ2-1; D unclear. V gave up 0 bases and J gave up 2 bases, with 6 bases separating them. Germline V lookup: CDR1 SGDLS, CDR2 YYNGEE. The CDR3 totals 14 residues. The CDR3 nucleotides read TGTGCCAGCAGCGTAGAATGGGCCTACAATGAGCAGTTCTTC. Its protein is CASSVEWAYNEQFF. Using reference TRBV9 and TRBJ2-1 for the parts outside the CDR3, the full variable domain is DSGVTQTPKHLITATGQRVTLRCSPRSGDLSVYWYQQSLDQGLQFLIQYYNGEERAKGNILERFSAQQFPDLHSELNLSSLELGDSALYFCASSVEWAYNEQFFGPGTRLTVL.

The DNA for the CDR3 is TGTGCCAGCAGCTTAGATCGGACAGCTTCTGGAGCTTTCTTT. Encoded protein: CASSLDRTASGAFF. This chain links TRBV11-2 with TRBJ1-1, with D possibly TRBD1 on 6 matching bases. Trimming removed 0 bases at V and 10 bases at J, with 15 bases between. The germline V gene encodes CDR1 SGHAT and CDR2 FQNNGV. The length of the CDR3 is 14 residues.

This clonotype occurred many times. The V call is TRBV24-1, the J call TRBJ2-1, with D hard to call. With 6 bases removed from V and 1 base from J, the gap between germline ends came to 0 bases. The CDR3 contains 11 residues. The germline V gene has CDR1 KGHDR and CDR2 SFDVKD. This CDR3 is CATSSYNEQFF. Here the CDR3 DNA reads TGTGCCACCAGTTCCTACAATGAGCAGTTCTTC.

This clonotype was recorded many times. The chain joins TRBV4-1 to TRBJ2-4, with 7 bases matching TRBD1. CDR1 is MGHRA, CDR2 YSYEKL, per germline. This CDR3 contains 15 residues. V was clipped by 3 bases and J by 1 base; unmatched bases: 3. The CDR3 reads CASSQLQGAKNIQYF. The DNA for the CDR3 is TGCGCCAGCAGCCAGCTACAGGGGGCCAAAAACATTCAGTACTTC.

This clonotype was seen a handful of times. The V and J genes are TRBV20-1 and TRBJ1-2, with D possibly being TRBD1 (6 bases). Trimming left V 2 bases short and J 5 bases short, with 12 bases between. Germline V gene lookup returns CDR1 DFQATT and CDR2 SNEGSKA (reference sequence). The CDR3 runs to 13 residues. This CDR3 reads CSARMEGGYGYTF. Written as DNA, the CDR3 is TGCAGTGCTAGAATGGAAGGGGGTTATGGCTACACCTTC.